The 12 T cell receptor beta chains in this list originate from one sample, sequenced in a study of T cells in Graves' hyperthyroidism and ophthalmopathy. RNA transcripts gave rise to amplified TCR beta CDR3 regions. The HTBI primer set was used in a first-round RT-PCR of the TCR CDR3. TCRdb called the multiplex PCR reads again in MiXCR, with one record for every CDR3 protein. Of about 300,000 distinct CDR3 sequences listed, 12% to 15% are singletons. The sequencing sample was made of blood. These receptors were collected from a woman aged 40-49 years with Graves' hyperthyroidism.

This clonotype was counted many times. This chain connects TRBV5-1 to TRBJ2-2, with D possibly TRBD1 on 6 matching bases. The V gene lost 0 bases and the J gene lost 6 bases, with 12 bases spanning the gap. Germline V lookup: CDR1 SGHRS, CDR2 YFSETQ. CDR3 length: 15 amino acids. The CDR3 sequence: CASSLEGESAGELFF. DNA of the CDR3: TGCGCCAGCAGCTTGGAGGGGGAGTCGGCCGGGGAGCTGTTTTTT. Looking up the rest from reference TRBV5-1 and TRBJ2-2 gives the full variable domain: KAGVTQTPRYLIKTRGQQVTLSCSPISGHRSVSWYQQTPGQGLQFLFEYFSETQRNKGNFPGRFSGRQFSNSRSEMNVSTLELGDSALYLCASSLEGESAGELFFGEGSRLTVL.

V usage is TRBV14 and J usage is TRBJ1-1; D is unclear. CDR1 is SGHDN, CDR2 FVKESK, per germline. This CDR3 is 14 amino acids long. Trimming shortened V by 1 base and J by 4 bases, and 10 bases separated the two germline ends. The CDR3 nucleotides read TGTGCCAGCAGCCAAGTTCTGGTCGGCACTGAAGCTTTCTTT. Translation gives CASSQVLVGTEAFF.

This clonotype was recorded many times. J is TRBJ1-5 and V is TRBV18, with D unclear. Germline assignment: CDR1 KGHSH and CDR2 LQKENI. Trimming pared 2 bases from V and 4 bases from J, leaving 6 bases between. CDR3 length equals 13 residues. The CDR3 DNA follows: TGTGCCAGCTCACCAATGCGAAATCAGCCCCAGCATTTT. Amino acid sequence: CASSPMRNQPQHF.

The rearrangement links TRBV20-1 to TRBJ2-7; TRBD2 matches at 13 bases. This CDR3 region has 14 residues. With 4 bases clipped from V and 8 bases from J, the junction kept 8 bases outside the gene matches. Germline-derived CDR1 and CDR2 are DFQATT and SNEGSKA (reference sequence). The DNA of the CDR3 is TGCAGTGCTATTTTGACTAGCGGGAGGTCCCAGCAGTACTTC. Translating it yields CSAILTSGRSQQYF.

This clonotype was found many times. The rearrangement uses TRBV12-3 or TRBV12-4 and TRBJ1-3, with D maybe TRBD1 (5 bases). Deletions cut 3 bases from V and 8 bases from J, with 14 bases between. The CDR3 runs to 14 residues. The CDR3, as DNA: TGTGCCAGCAGTTTGGGAACACGAGGGGACACCATATATTTT. This codes for CASSLGTRGDTIYF.

This chain links TRBV4-1 with TRBJ1-5; D unclear. CDR3 length: 14 amino acids. Trimming shortened V by 4 bases and J by 7 bases, and 14 bases separated the two germline ends. The germline CDR1 and CDR2 sequences are MGHRA and YSYEKL. The CDR3 DNA is TGCGCCAGCAGCCCCAAGATGGGTTCCCAGCCCCAGCATTTT. Translation gives CASSPKMGSQPQHF.

This clonotype has ten or more counts. J is TRBJ2-5 and V is TRBV2, with D possibly being TRBD1 or TRBD2 (5 bases each). This CDR3 contains 16 residues. With 4 bases removed from V and 5 bases from J, the gap between germline ends came to 20 bases. The germline gives CDR1 SNHLY, CDR2 FYNNEI. CDR3 sequence reads: CASSGPGTPGWETQYF. CDR3 nucleotides: TGTGCCAGCAGTGGTCCCGGGACCCCGGGGTGGGAGACCCAGTACTTC.

There are many counts of this clonotype. V is TRBV29-1 and J is TRBJ2-5; tentatively, D is TRBD1 (6 bases). The CDR3 covers 11 residues. V was trimmed by 6 bases and J by 4 bases, leaving 9 bases between them. Germline loops: CDR1 SQVTM, CDR2 ANQGSEA. The CDR3 is CSVRRGETQYF. The CDR3 DNA follows: TGCAGCGTGCGCAGGGGAGAGACCCAGTACTTC.

The table lists this clonotype with many counts. The CDR3 is CASAVEGAGELFF. In DNA form, the CDR3 reads TGCGCCAGCGCCGTGGAGGGGGCCGGGGAGCTGTTTTTT. The chain links TRBV5-1 to TRBJ2-2, with D possibly being TRBD1 or TRBD2 (6 bases each). The CDR3 has 13 residues. The germline V gene encodes CDR1 SGHRS and CDR2 YFSETQ. V was pared by 7 bases and J by 6 bases, with 13 bases between.

This clonotype occurred many times. V and J are TRBV3-1 and TRBJ1-2, with 9 bases identical to TRBD1. Germline V gene data show CDR1 as LGHDT and CDR2 as YNNKEL (reference sequence). Trimming at V came to 6 bases and at J to 8 bases, leaving 7 bases not matched to a gene. The CDR3 runs to 13 residues. The DNA of the CDR3 is TGTGCCAGCAGTATACAGGGGGCGCGGGGCTACACCTTC. This codes for CASSIQGARGYTF.

In its sample, this clonotype was seen many times. The chain carries TRBV6-1 and TRBJ2-5, with TRBD2 matching 11 bases. Germline V gene data show CDR1 as MNHNS and CDR2 as SASEGT. Germline trimming cut 5 bases from V and 4 bases from J; bases unmatched to any gene: 6. CDR3 length: 15 amino acids. This chain's CDR3 is CASSYTSGRGETQYF. CDR3 sequence (DNA): TGTGCCAGCAGTTATACTAGCGGGAGAGGAGAGACCCAGTACTTC.

This clonotype was detected a few times. The chain combines TRBV19 with TRBJ2-3; the D is unclear. Looked up from germline, CDR1 is LNHDA and CDR2 is SQIVND (reference sequence). Trimming shortened V by 6 bases and J by 4 bases, and 8 bases separated the two germline ends. This CDR3 has 12 residues. CDR3 loop: CASSLRSDTQYF. Written as DNA, the CDR3 is TGTGCCAGTAGCCTCAGGTCAGATACGCAGTATTTT.